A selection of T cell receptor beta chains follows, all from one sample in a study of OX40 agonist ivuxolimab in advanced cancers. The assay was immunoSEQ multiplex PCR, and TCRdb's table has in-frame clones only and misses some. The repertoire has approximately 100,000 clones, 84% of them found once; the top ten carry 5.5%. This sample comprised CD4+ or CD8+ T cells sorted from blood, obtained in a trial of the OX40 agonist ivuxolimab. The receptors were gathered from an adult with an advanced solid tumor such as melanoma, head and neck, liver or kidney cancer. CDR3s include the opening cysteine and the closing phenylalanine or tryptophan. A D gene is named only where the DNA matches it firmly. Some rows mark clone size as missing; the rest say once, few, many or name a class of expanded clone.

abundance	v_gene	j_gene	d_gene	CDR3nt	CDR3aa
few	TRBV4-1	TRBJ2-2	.	TGCGCCAGCAGCCAAGCGTGGGGAGTACGAACCGGGGAGCTGTTTTTT	CASSQAWGVRTGELFF
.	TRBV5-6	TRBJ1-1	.	TGTGCCAGCAGCTTGCGGGGCACTGAAGCTTTCTTT	CASSLRGTEAFF
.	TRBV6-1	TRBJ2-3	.	TGTGCCAGCAGTGAGATTAATGGGCCCACAGATACGCAGTATTTT	CASSEINGPTDTQYF
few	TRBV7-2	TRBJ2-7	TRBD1	TGTGCCAGCAGCCCGGACAGGCCAGAGCAGTACTTC	CASSPDRPEQYF
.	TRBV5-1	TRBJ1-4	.	TGCGCCAGCAGCCACAGCGCACAGAGCGGTGAAAAACTGTTTTTT	CASSHSAQSGEKLFF
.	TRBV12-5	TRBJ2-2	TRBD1	TGTGCTAGTGGTCCTTGGACAGGGGATATCGGGGAGCTGTTTTTT	CASGPWTGDIGELFF
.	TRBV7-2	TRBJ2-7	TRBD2	TGTGCCAGCAGCCCTCGGACTAGCGGCTACGAGCAGTACTTC	CASSPRTSGYEQYF
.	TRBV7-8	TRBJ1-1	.	TGTGCCAGCAGCACCGGAACTGAAGCTTTCTTT	CASSTGTEAFF
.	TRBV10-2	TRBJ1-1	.	TGCGCCAGCAGTGAGTCCGGGGGCTATAACACTGAAGCTTTCTTT	CASSESGGYNTEAFF
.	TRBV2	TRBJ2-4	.	TGTGCCAGCGGTGAACACATTCAGTACTTC	CASGEHIQYF
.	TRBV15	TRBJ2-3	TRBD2	TGTGCCACCAGCGGCCGACTAGCGGGGACTCTCGATACGCAGTATTTT	CATSGRLAGTLDTQYF
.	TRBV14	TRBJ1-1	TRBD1	TGTGCCAGCAGCCAAGATCAGTCCATGGGACAGGCGAACACTGAAGCTTTCTTT	CASSQDQSMGQANTEAFF
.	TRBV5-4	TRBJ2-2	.	TGTGCCAGCAGCCCCGGACAGAGCAAGAACACCGGGGAGCTGTTTTTT	CASSPGQSKNTGELFF
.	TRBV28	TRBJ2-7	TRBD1	TGTGCCAGCAGTTTCCCCGGGACAGGCTACGAGCAGTACTTC	CASSFPGTGYEQYF
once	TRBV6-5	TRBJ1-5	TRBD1	TGTGCCAGCAGTTACTCGCGGACAGGGGGGAATCAGCCCCAGCATTTT	CASSYSRTGGNQPQHF
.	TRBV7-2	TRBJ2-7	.	TGTGCCAGCAGCTTAGTCGGGGACACCAATTACGAGCAGTACTTC	CASSLVGDTNYEQYF
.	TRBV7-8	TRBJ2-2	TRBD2	TGTGCCAGCAGCCAAGGACTAGCGAACACCGGGGAGCTGTTTTTT	CASSQGLANTGELFF
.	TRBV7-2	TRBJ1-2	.	TGTGCCAGCAGCACCGGACAGAATCCCTACTATGGCTACACCTTC	CASSTGQNPYYGYTF
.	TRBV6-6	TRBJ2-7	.	TGTGCCAGCAGTTACGACAGGTTATACGAGCAGTACTTC	CASSYDRLYEQYF
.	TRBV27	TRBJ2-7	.	TGTGCCAGCAGTTTATTGTCGGGCCGCTCCTACGAGCAGTACTTC	CASSLLSGRSYEQYF
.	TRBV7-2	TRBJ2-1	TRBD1	TGTGCCAGCAGGGCGGGACAGGGGTTTTTGCAGTTCTTC	CASRAGQGFLQFF
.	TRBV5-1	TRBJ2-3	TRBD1	TGCGCCAGCAGCCCGACCTCGGGACAGGGGGGAGATACGCAGTATTTT	CASSPTSGQGGDTQYF
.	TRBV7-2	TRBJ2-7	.	TGTGCCAGCAGCTTAGGGTCGGGGGTAAAGTCCTACGAGCAGTACTTC	CASSLGSGVKSYEQYF
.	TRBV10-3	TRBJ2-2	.	TGTGCCATGTTAATTAACACCGGGGAGCTGTTTTTT	CAMLINTGELFF
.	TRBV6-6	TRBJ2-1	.	TGTGCCAGCAGTTACTACCCAGGGAGCTCCTACAATGAGCAGTTCTTC	CASSYYPGSSYNEQFF
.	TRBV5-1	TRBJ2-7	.	TGCGCCAGCAGCTTCGGGGGGCTTTACGAGCAGTACTTC	CASSFGGLYEQYF
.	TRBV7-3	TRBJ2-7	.	TGTGCCAGCAGCCCAACGGGGCTCGAGCAGTACTTC	CASSPTGLEQYF
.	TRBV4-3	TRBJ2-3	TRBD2	TGCGCCAGCAGCCAAGGGGTTAGCGGGGGGTTGTCGCAGTATTTT	CASSQGVSGGLSQYF
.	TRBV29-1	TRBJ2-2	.	TGCAGCGTTGATGTGTGGGGGGGCCGTCCCGGGGAGCTGTTTTTT	CSVDVWGGRPGELFF
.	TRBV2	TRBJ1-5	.	TGTGCCAGCAGTGGCGAAAAGACAGGAAATCAGCCCCAGCATTTT	CASSGEKTGNQPQHF
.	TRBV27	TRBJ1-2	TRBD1	TGTGCCAGCAGTAGTCGGACAGGGAATGGCTACACCTTC	CASSSRTGNGYTF
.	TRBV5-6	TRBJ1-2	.	TGTGCCAGCAGCCGAACGGGGGTTTACGGCTACACCTTC	CASSRTGVYGYTF
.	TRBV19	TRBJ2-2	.	TGTGCCAGTAGTATACTAGGGGGGGCCGCCGGGGAGCTGTTTTTT	CASSILGGAAGELFF
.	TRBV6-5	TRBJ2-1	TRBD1	TGTGCCAGCACTGGGACAGGAGCCTACAATGAGCAGTTCTTC	CASTGTGAYNEQFF
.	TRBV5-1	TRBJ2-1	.	TGCGCCAGCAGCTTGGAACTGGGTGTCTACAATGAGCAGTTCTTC	CASSLELGVYNEQFF
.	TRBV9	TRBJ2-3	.	TGTGCCAGCAGCGTAGGATGGTCAGATACGCAGTATTTT	CASSVGWSDTQYF
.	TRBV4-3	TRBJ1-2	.	TGCGCCAGCAGCCAAGCCGGGGGCGTCGACTATGGCTACACCTTC	CASSQAGGVDYGYTF
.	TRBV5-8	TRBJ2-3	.	TGTGCCAGCAGCTTGTCCCCAGCGTCCACGCCCACAGATACGCAGTATTTT	CASSLSPASTPTDTQYF
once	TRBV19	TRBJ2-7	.	TGTGCCAGTAGTATTACGGGTAGCTCCTACGAGCAGTACTTC	CASSITGSSYEQYF
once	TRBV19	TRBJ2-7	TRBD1	TGTGCCAGTAGTATGAGGGGGCGATACGAGCAGTACTTC	CASSMRGRYEQYF
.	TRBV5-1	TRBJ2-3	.	TGCGCCAGCAGCTTGGGATTCGGAGGCCAACTCACAGATACGCAGTATTTT	CASSLGFGGQLTDTQYF
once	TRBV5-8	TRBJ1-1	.	TGTGCCAGCAGCTGGAGAAGGACGGGGGGCGTCACTGAAGCTTTCTTT	CASSWRRTGGVTEAFF
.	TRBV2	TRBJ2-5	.	TGTGCCAGTCGGGCTCGCCAAGAGACCCAGTACTTC	CASRARQETQYF
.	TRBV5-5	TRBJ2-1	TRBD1	TGTGCCAGCAGCTCGGGACAGGTGATATACAATGAGCAGTTCTTC	CASSSGQVIYNEQFF
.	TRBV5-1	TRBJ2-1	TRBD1	TGCGCCAGCAGCTTGAATGTTCAGGGGGCTTACAATGAGCAGTTCTTC	CASSLNVQGAYNEQFF
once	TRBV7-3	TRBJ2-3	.	TGTGCCAGCAGCTTACGTGGGGGTAGCACAGATACGCAGTATTTT	CASSLRGGSTDTQYF
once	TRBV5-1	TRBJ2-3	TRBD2	TGCGCCAGCAGCCACGGGACTAGCGGGCCTAGCACAGATACGCAGTATTTT	CASSHGTSGPSTDTQYF
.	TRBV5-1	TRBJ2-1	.	TGCGCCAGCAGCCTCCAAGTGCATGGCTGGGATGAGCAGTTCTTC	CASSLQVHGWDEQFF
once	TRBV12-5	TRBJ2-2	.	TGTGCTAGTGGATCCAGGAACACCGGGGAGCTGTTTTTT	CASGSRNTGELFF
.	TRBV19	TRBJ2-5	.	TGTGCCAGTAGGCCCTATAGGGACCTGGGGGAGCAGTACTTC	CASRPYRDLGEQYF
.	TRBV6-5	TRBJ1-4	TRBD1	TGTGCCAGCAGTTATCCCGGGACAGGCACGGAAAAACTGTTTTTT	CASSYPGTGTEKLFF
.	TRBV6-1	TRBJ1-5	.	TGTGCCAGCAGCCGAAGGGAGCCCCAGCATTTT	CASSRREPQHF
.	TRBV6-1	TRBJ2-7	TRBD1	TGTGCCAGCAGATTGACAGGGTATGAGCAGTACTTC	CASRLTGYEQYF
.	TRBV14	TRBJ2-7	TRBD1	TGTGCCAGCAGCCACCCGGGACAGGGAGTCTACGAGCAGTACTTC	CASSHPGQGVYEQYF
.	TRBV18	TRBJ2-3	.	TGTGCCAGCTCACCACCGTCCACAGATACGCAGTATTTT	CASSPPSTDTQYF
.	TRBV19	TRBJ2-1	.	TGTGCCAGTAGTTTGGACGTCAGGGGTAATGAGCAGTTCTTC	CASSLDVRGNEQFF
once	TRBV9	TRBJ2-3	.	TGTGCCAGCAGCGTAGAGGCGGAGGTCGGTACGCAGTATTTT	CASSVEAEVGTQYF